What follows is one T cell receptor beta chain and its context. The antigen is unknown. The sample is drawn from a study of T cell responses to AZD1222 COVID-19 vaccine. Findings and limits, study-wide: Spike-spanning, vaccine-associated CD4 TCRs were dominant at 160-218 and 743-854. After two AZD1222 doses, spike-specific TCR breadth and depth rose versus day 0. Unmutated regions of variants are reportedly targeted by nearly half of spike-specific TCRs.

Sequencing was performed with immunoSEQ multiplex PCR; in TCRdb, only in-frame clones are kept and a portion is missing. Among tens of thousands of clones listed, about 82% were seen once. The CDR3 extends over 17 amino acids. The ends lost 3 bases at V and 8 bases at J; junction bases unmatched: 16. The germline V gene encodes CDR1 MNHEY and CDR2 SMNVEV (reference sequence). The chain employs TRBV27 and TRBJ1-2, with 9 positions matching TRBD1. Sample: peripheral blood, taken 28 days after the second dose of the MenACWY control vaccine. The source is an adult who received the MenACWY meningococcal vaccine as a control. The CDR3 coding sequence is TGTGCCAGCAGTTTCGCCGACAGGGGGAGCTCTTATGGAGGCTACACCTTC. Translating gives CASSFADRGSSYGGYTF.